The source of this T cell receptor beta chain is a study of OX40 agonist ivuxolimab in advanced cancers. V was clipped by 5 bases and J by 0 bases; unmatched bases: 9. CDR1 MNHEY and CDR2 SMNVEV come from the germline V gene (reference sequence). The CDR3 totals 17 residues. TCRdb's table, derived via immunoSEQ multiplex PCR, lists solely in-frame clones and lacks some. Of around 15,000 clones detected, approximately 86% appear once; the ten largest clones hold over 3.5%. This material consisted of CD4+ or CD8+ T cells sorted from blood, taken in a trial of the OX40 agonist ivuxolimab. This TCR came from an adult with an advanced solid tumor such as melanoma, head and neck, liver or kidney cancer. The chain combines TRBV27 with TRBJ2-3; 9 positions match TRBD1. The CDR3 DNA reads as TGTGCCAGCAGTAGAAGACAGGGGGGGACTAGCACAGATACGCAGTATTTT. It translates to CASSRRQGGTSTDTQYF.